These 13 T cell receptor beta chains were all obtained from the same sample, sequenced in a study of tumor and adjacent non-tumor tissue in lung cancer. Three rounds of nested PCR, following a modified ARM-PCR protocol, produced the TCRbeta library. TCRdb ran MiXCR on the multiplex PCR reads and lists one entry per CDR3 protein. The table has approximately 120,000 distinct CDR3 sequences, about 64% seen once. This sample's RNA came from whole unsorted tissue. The normal lung tissue was taken more than 3 cm from the tumor edge. The sequenced sample consisted of distant non-tumor lung tissue. These receptor sequences come from a man aged 55-75 years with non-small cell lung cancer.

Turning to this clonotype: One end of the junction varies from germline; a read error may be responsible. The rearrangement uses TRBV11-2 and TRBJ2-6; weak D call: TRBD1 (5 bases). The CDR3 loop spans 17 amino acids. Germline assignment: CDR1 SGHAT and CDR2 FQNNGV. CDR3 sequence (DNA): TGTGCCAGCAGCGACAGTAGTTGGGGCTCTGAGACCAACGTCCTAACTTTC. It specifies CASSDSSWGSETNVLTF.

In regard to this clonotype: One end of the junction does not line up with germline, which may come from a read error. The CDR3 reads CSVFGMGREGPYEHYF. In nucleotides, the CDR3 is TGCAGCGTTTTCGGGATGGGCAGGGAGGGCCCCTACGAGCACTACTTC. V is TRBV29-1 and J is TRBJ2-7; 7 positions agree with TRBD2. Germline V gene sequence: CDR1 SQVTM, CDR2 ANQGSEA. The CDR3 spans 16 residues.

About this clonotype: No conserved phenylalanine or tryptophan is present at the end of the CDR3, so a read error is the likely explanation. The chain recombines TRBV24-1 with TRBJ2-2; no clear D gene. Germline CDR1 and CDR2: KGHDR and SFDVKD. V lost 0 bases and J 5 bases, leaving 0 bases between the germline ends. There are 12 residues in the CDR3. CDR3: CATSDLTGELFY. The CDR3, as DNA: TGTGCCACCAGTGATTTGACCGGGGAGCTGTTTTAT.

On this clonotype itself: One end of the junction does not line up with germline, which may come from a read error. The chain carries TRBV12-3 or TRBV12-4 and TRBJ1-3; 7 positions match TRBD1. CDR3 length: 15 residues. The CDR3 DNA is TGTGCCGGCAGTCTCACAGGGGATCCTGGAAACACCATATACTTT. Encoded protein: CAGSLTGDPGNTIYF.

This clonotype was picked up many times. CDR3 bases: TGCGCCAGCAGCTTGGATGGAGCGGGCAATCAGCCCCAGCATTTT. Encoded protein: CASSLDGAGNQPQHF. The chain uses TRBV5-1 and TRBJ1-5; D gene uncertain. Trimming stripped 0 bases from V and 2 bases from J, with 9 bases between. The CDR3 sequence is 15 residues long. The germline V gene encodes CDR1 SGHRS and CDR2 YFSETQ.

As to this clonotype: This CDR3 fails to terminate in the conserved phenylalanine or tryptophan, so it likely reflects a read error. V gene TRBV4-1 combines with J gene TRBJ2-3; TRBD2 matches 14 bases. Germline CDR1 MGHRA, CDR2 YSYEKL. Unmatched junction bases numbered 12, after V lost 11 bases and J lost 2 bases. The CDR3 runs 17 residues. Written as DNA, the CDR3 is TGCGCCGGTAGCCAGCCGGGACTAGCGGGGGCCACAGATACGCAGTATCTT. Residues: CAGSQPGLAGATDTQYL.

To note about this clonotype: Germline and junction disagree at one end, which may indicate a read error. The V gene is TRBV2, the J gene TRBJ1-1; D is perhaps TRBD1 (5 bases). CDR3 length equals 13 residues. Germline V gives CDR1 SNHLY, CDR2 FYNNEI. The DNA of the CDR3 is TGTGTCAGCAGCACAGGTCCGAACACTGAAGCTTTCTTT. Translation: CVSSTGPNTEAFF. Full variable domain (remainder filled in from reference TRBV2 and TRBJ1-1): EPEVTQTPSHQVTQMGQEVILRCVPISNHLYFYWYRQILGQKVEFLVSFYNNEISEKSEIFDDQFSVERPDGSNFTLKIRSTKLEDSAMYFCVSSTGPNTEAFFGQGTRLTVV.

Note on this clonotype: One junction end disagrees with the germline gene, perhaps due to a read error. CDR3 sequence reads: CASSQSLFRELNTGELFF. The CDR3 coding sequence is TGTGCCAGCAGCCAATCGCTATTCCGGGAGCTCAACACTGGGGAGCTGTTTTTT. This chain joins TRBV28 and TRBJ2-2; perhaps TRBD2 as D (6 bases). CDR3 size: 18 residues. Germline CDR1 is MDHEN and CDR2 is SYDVKM.

A note on this clonotype: A much more abundant neighbour one base away suggests this may be a read error. V and J are TRBV4-1 and TRBJ2-2; D tentatively fits TRBD1 or TRBD2 (5 bases each). Germline V lookup: CDR1 MGHRA, CDR2 YSYEKL. CDR3 size: 15 residues. The CDR3 here is CASKPRDPNTVELFF. CDR3 DNA: TGCGCCAGCAAACCCCGGGACCCGAACACCGTGGAGCTGTTTTTT.

Details on this clonotype: This may come from a read error, since a much larger clone is one base off. The chain has TRBV7-8 and TRBJ2-3; TRBD2 aligns across 8 bases. The CDR3 length is 16 residues. The V gene's germline CDR1 is SGHVS and CDR2 FQNEAQ. CDR3 sequence reads: CASSSFPGGSTETQYF. The CDR3 nucleotides read TGTGCCAGCAGCTCGTTCCCGGGGGGGAGCACAGAAACGCAGTATTTT. The full variable domain, rest sourced from reference TRBV7-8 and TRBJ2-3, is GAGVSQSPRYKVAKRGQDVALRCDPISGHVSLFWYQQALGQGPEFLTYFQNEAQLDKSGLPSDRFFAERPEGSVSTLKIQRTQQEDSAVYLCASSSFPGGSTETQYFGPGTRLTVL.

Regarding this clonotype: As the CDR3 is not closed by the conserved phenylalanine or tryptophan, this likely results from a read error. The V and J genes are TRBV29-1 and TRBJ2-1, with D uncertain. Between the trimmed V and J ends, which lost 8 bases and 3 bases, there was a span of 5 bases. Looked up from germline, CDR1 is SQVTM and CDR2 is ANQGSEA. This CDR3 spans 10 amino acids. This CDR3 is CSHSYNEQFL. CDR3 bases: TGCAGCCACAGCTACAATGAGCAGTTCCTC.

This clonotype is labeled medium-sized (0.01 to 0.1%). This chain joins TRBV6-2 or TRBV6-3 and TRBJ2-1, with a weak D call TRBD2 (6 bases). Between the trimmed V and J ends, which lost 7 bases and 3 bases, there was a span of 19 bases. Germline V gene data show CDR1 as MNHEY and CDR2 as SVGEGT. The CDR3 consists of 16 residues. CDR3 sequence reads: CASTSPGGGYYNEQFF. As DNA, the CDR3 is TGTGCCAGCACATCCCCCGGGGGTGGGTACTACAATGAGCAGTTCTTC.

A word on this clonotype: The missing conserved phenylalanine or tryptophan at the end of this CDR3 makes a read error likely. This chain connects TRBV4-1 to TRBJ2-1; the D gene is possibly TRBD2 (5 bases). The CDR3 is made up of 14 amino acids. Between the trimmed V and J ends, which lost 3 bases and 5 bases, there was a span of 11 bases. Per germline, CDR1 MGHRA and CDR2 YSYEKL. As DNA, the CDR3 is TGCGCCAGCAGCCACACGGGAACTAACAATGAGCAGTTCCCC. It encodes CASSHTGTNNEQFP.